Described below is a single T cell receptor beta chain sequence and its context. Antigen: not known. The record originates from a study of OX40 agonist ivuxolimab in advanced cancers. Overall study findings and caveats: Among the nonresponders, some also had low normalized T-cell clonal expansion.

The method was immunoSEQ multiplex PCR; TCRdb's version includes in-frame clones alone and lacks a portion of them. This table has tens of thousands of clones, about 90% appearing once. Baseline, cycle 4 day 1, and cycle 7 day 1 were the blood sampling points. CDR1 SNHLY and CDR2 FYNNEI come from the germline V gene. This CDR3 has 15 amino acids. Trimming left V 5 bases short and J 0 bases short, with 11 bases between. This specimen consisted of CD4+ or CD8+ T cells sorted from blood, obtained in a trial of the OX40 agonist ivuxolimab. V is TRBV2 and J is TRBJ2-1, with D perhaps matching TRBD1 (6 bases). This TCR was sampled from an adult with an advanced solid tumor such as melanoma, head and neck, liver or kidney cancer. The CDR3 DNA is TGTGCCAGCAGTCCACAGGGTAGCTCCTACAATGAGCAGTTCTTC. It encodes CASSPQGSSYNEQFF.